This TCR beta chain originates from a study of blood T cell repertoires in COVID-19. Looking at the study overall: Samples came from the United States, Italy and Spain, spanning acute and convalescent COVID-19. Sample material is recorded as cDNA or gDNA derived from T cells, B-cell-depleted T cells, or PBMCs.

A single count supports this clone. V lost 9 bases to trimming and J lost 8 bases; unmatched junction nucleotides: 10. This CDR3 is built from 14 residues. Germline V gives CDR1 SNHLY, CDR2 FYNNEI. Authors' data handling: Amplification of reference gene primers was used by the study to estimate nucleated cell counts. The protocol was immunoSEQ multiplex PCR, while the TCRdb copy is restricted to in-frame clones and leaves out a portion. V and J calls and clone size are given by that table; D and trimming were obtained from the DNA. The table records about 220,000 clones, over 70% of them present only once.

Source material: peripheral blood. The genes are TRBV2 and TRBJ2-1, with 10 bases that match TRBD2. This receptor was taken from a woman in her 70s with acute or convalescent COVID-19. CDR3 bases: TGTGCCAGTAAGGGAGCTAGCGGGGGTTATGAGCAGTTCTTC. The encoded protein is CASKGASGGYEQFF.